The next 23 T cell receptor beta chains were all read from a single sample in a study of T cell changes during pregnancy in multiple sclerosis. This table comes from immunoSEQ multiplex PCR, and its TCRdb copy is limited to in-frame clones, with some not included. The repertoire holds 60,000 or so clones, with just under 90% as singletons. Material: peripheral blood, obtained in the first trimester of pregnancy. These receptors all stem from a female donor in good health, enrolled as a control in a pregnancy study.

The rearrangement uses TRBV7-3 and TRBJ2-2; D gene ambiguous. The V end was cut by 5 bases, the J end by 1 base, with 8 bases between. CDR1 SGHTA and CDR2 FQGTGA come from the germline V gene. This CDR3 has 14 residues. The CDR3 protein is CASSPTVNTGELFF. CDR3 nucleotides: TGTGCCAGCAGCCCGACTGTGAACACCGGGGAGCTGTTTTTT.

This clone was detected only once. This sequence joins TRBV4-3 and TRBJ2-7, with D possibly matching TRBD2 (5 bases). In germline, CDR1 is LGHNA, CDR2 YSLEER. The CDR3 is 16 residues long. Trimming stripped 1 base from V and 0 bases from J, with 13 bases between. CDR3 loop: CASSQGRDTSSYEQYF. The CDR3 region has the DNA TGCGCCAGCAGCCAAGGTCGGGATACGAGCTCCTACGAGCAGTACTTC.

This sequence joins TRBV4-1 and TRBJ2-7; TRBD2 matches at 11 bases. The CDR3 runs to 19 residues. V shed 1 base, J shed 2 bases, and the junction held 13 bases outside the gene matches. Germline CDR1 and CDR2: MGHRA and YSYEKL. The CDR3 DNA follows: TGCGCCAGCAGCCAAGCCCAACTCAGGACTAGCGGGCTTCCCTACGAGCAGTACTTC. This translates into CASSQAQLRTSGLPYEQYF.

The V call is TRBV23-1, the J call TRBJ1-5; D uncertain. TRBV23-1 is annotated as an ORF whose role is uncertain. V was cut by 2 bases and J by 6 bases, with 8 bases left in between. The CDR3 sequence is 13 residues long. The CDR3 here is CASSQREGQPQHF. The CDR3 DNA follows: TGCGCCAGCAGTCAAAGAGAGGGTCAGCCCCAGCATTTT.

The CDR3 region is CASSRRGVGAKNIQYF. The CDR3 coding sequence is TGCGCCAGCAGCCGCCGGGGAGTTGGGGCCAAAAACATTCAGTACTTC. The genes are TRBV4-3 and TRBJ2-4; D might be TRBD2 (5 bases). V lost 4 bases and J 1 base, leaving 14 bases between the germline ends. The CDR3 loop spans 16 amino acids. CDR1 and CDR2 (germline): LGHNA, YSLEER.

V gene TRBV11-2 combines with J gene TRBJ1-6; 7 positions match TRBD1. CDR1 and CDR2 (germline): SGHAT, FQNNGV. This CDR3 has 15 residues. After removal of 4 bases from V and 7 bases from J, the junction contained 7 bases not matched to a gene. The chain's CDR3 is CASSSTGFWNSPLHF. CDR3 sequence (DNA): TGTGCCAGCAGCTCGACAGGGTTTTGGAATTCACCCCTCCACTTT.

The chain recombines TRBV9 with TRBJ1-3, with TRBD1 matching 7 bases. CDR1 is SGDLS, CDR2 YYNGEE, per germline. This CDR3 contains 17 residues. V trimming: 0 bases; J trimming: 0 bases; junction bases outside the gene matches: 6. CDR3 in amino acids: CASSVVGTASSGNTIYF. The CDR3 coding sequence is TGTGCCAGCAGCGTAGTCGGGACAGCTAGCTCTGGAAACACCATATATTTT.

The CDR3 coding sequence is TGTGCCAGTAAACCCAGGGCCGGTAACTATGGCTACACCTTC. It specifies CASKPRAGNYGYTF. The chain uses TRBV19 and TRBJ1-2; a possible D gene is TRBD1 (5 bases). From germline, CDR1 is LNHDA and CDR2 SQIVND (reference sequence). The V end lost 7 bases, the J end lost 1 base, and 13 bases lay between the germline ends. CDR3 size: 14 residues.

The J gene is TRBJ2-3, the V gene TRBV15; tentatively, D is TRBD1 (5 bases). The germline CDR1 and CDR2 sequences are LNHNV and YYDKDF (reference sequence). This CDR3 spans 16 amino acids. V gave up 1 base and J gave up 2 bases, with 13 bases separating them. The CDR3 spells CATSRGPRAHTDTQYF. CDR3 bases: TGTGCCACCAGCAGAGGGCCCAGGGCTCACACAGATACGCAGTATTTT.

As for this clone: At one end, the junction sequence differs from germline, possibly due to a read error. The DNA for the CDR3 is TGTGCCAGCAGGGGCAGGGCGGATGGCTACATCTTC. It codes for CASRGRADGYIF. V usage is TRBV27 and J usage is TRBJ1-2; D is possibly TRBD1 (5 bases). Germline CDR1 is MNHEY and CDR2 is SMNVEV (reference sequence). CDR3 length equals 12 residues.

The chain recombines TRBV5-4 with TRBJ2-5; TRBD1 matches at 10 bases. Germline trimming cut 9 bases from V and 7 bases from J; bases unmatched to any gene: 6. This CDR3 is built from 12 residues. CDR1 and CDR2 from the germline V gene are SGHNT and YYREEE (reference sequence). The CDR3 protein is CANTDRGGTQYF. The CDR3 bases are TGTGCCAATACGGACAGGGGGGGGACCCAGTACTTC.

This clone was counted once. This chain connects TRBV7-3 to TRBJ2-3, with 11 bases matching TRBD2. This CDR3 contains 17 residues. The junction had 9 bases not matched to a gene; V was cut back by 3 bases and J by 4 bases. Germline CDR1 reads SGHTA; CDR2 reads FQGTGA. The CDR3 protein is CASSFLPSGGRSDTQYF. As DNA, the CDR3 is TGTGCCAGCAGCTTTTTACCTAGCGGGGGGAGGTCAGATACGCAGTATTTT.

This clone showed up just once. The chain combines TRBV2 with TRBJ1-5; unclear D gene. CDR3 size: 14 residues. Germline assignment: CDR1 SNHLY and CDR2 FYNNEI. Trimming removed 4 bases at V and 1 base at J, with 8 bases between. Written as DNA, the CDR3 is TGTGCCAGCAGTGCGAGGGTAAGCAATCAGCCCCAGCATTTT. Amino acid sequence: CASSARVSNQPQHF. The full variable domain, in which reference TRBV2 and TRBJ1-5 provide the parts outside the CDR3, is EPEVTQTPSHQVTQMGQEVILRCVPISNHLYFYWYRQILGQKVEFLVSFYNNEISEKSEIFDDQFSVERPDGSNFTLKIRSTKLEDSAMYFCASSARVSNQPQHFGDGTRLSIL.

The rearrangement uses TRBV6-1 and TRBJ1-5; TRBD1 might be the D (6 bases). The germline V gene has CDR1 MNHNS and CDR2 SASEGT. V was cut by 6 bases and J by 6 bases, with 15 bases left in between. The CDR3 spans 14 residues. CDR3 sequence: CASSEQGSGQPQHF. The CDR3 coding sequence is TGTGCCAGCAGCGAGCAGGGGAGCGGTCAGCCCCAGCATTTT.

This clone was seen only a few times. The V gene is TRBV7-9, the J gene TRBJ1-1; weak D call: TRBD1 (6 bases). This CDR3 contains 14 residues. The V end lost 1 base, the J end lost 1 base, and 7 bases lay between the germline ends. The germline CDR1 and CDR2 sequences are SEHNR and FQNEAQ (reference sequence). Here the CDR3 reads CASSLEGGNTEAFF. The CDR3 DNA follows: TGTGCCAGCAGCTTAGAAGGGGGGAACACTGAAGCTTTCTTT.

CDR3 nucleotides: TGTGCCAGCAGTGAAGGCCAGGGGATGGACATTCAGTACTTC. This encodes CASSEGQGMDIQYF. The V gene is TRBV6-1, the J gene TRBJ2-4, with D possibly matching TRBD1 (6 bases). V was trimmed by 1 base and J by 8 bases, leaving 12 bases between them. Germline-derived CDR1 and CDR2 are MNHNS and SASEGT. This CDR3 region has 14 residues.

This rearrangement joins TRBV6-5 to TRBJ1-1; 7 nucleotides agree with TRBD1. CDR1 and CDR2 (germline): MNHEY, SVGAGI. CDR3 size: 15 residues. J was trimmed by 0 bases and V by 6 bases; bases with no gene match: 7. The CDR3 region has the DNA TGTGCCAGCAGCCCGACCGGGACAGTGAACACTGAAGCTTTCTTT. Its protein is CASSPTGTVNTEAFF.

The rearrangement uses TRBV19 and TRBJ2-5; 8 bases are shared with TRBD2. The V and J ends lost 5 bases and 4 bases, in that order; junction bases with no gene match: 15. Germline CDR1 and CDR2: LNHDA and SQIVND (reference sequence). The CDR3 has 17 amino acids. The CDR3 loop reads CASSLTTSGGPGETQYF. CDR3 bases: TGTGCCAGTAGTCTCACGACCTCGGGGGGGCCCGGAGAGACCCAGTACTTC. Together with reference TRBV19 and TRBJ2-5, the CDR3 gives the full variable domain: DGGITQSPKYLFRKEGQNVTLSCEQNLNHDAMYWYRQDPGQGLRLIYYSQIVNDFQKGDIAEGYSVSREKKESFPLTVTSAQKNPTAFYLCASSLTTSGGPGETQYFGPGTRLLVL.

This rearrangement joins TRBV18 to TRBJ1-1; the match to TRBD1 covers 7 bases. The CDR3 consists of 16 residues. V lost 6 bases, J lost 0 bases, and 10 bases stayed unmatched. CDR1 and CDR2 from the germline V gene are KGHSH and LQKENI. In nucleotides, the CDR3 is TGTGCCAGCTCGCCGAGGACAGGCTACATGAACACTGAAGCTTTCTTT. The encoded protein is CASSPRTGYMNTEAFF.

This clone was recorded once. This chain connects TRBV5-1 to TRBJ1-1; a possible D gene is TRBD1 (5 bases). Germline CDR1 SGHRS, CDR2 YFSETQ. This CDR3 contains 13 residues. V was cut by 4 bases and J by 10 bases, with 17 bases left in between. The CDR3, as DNA: TGCGCCAGCAGCAGAGCGGGGGAAGAAGGAGCTTTCTTT. Amino acids: CASSRAGEEGAFF.

The V call is TRBV27, the J call TRBJ1-4; a weak D match, TRBD1 (6 bases). Trimming shortened V by 9 bases and J by 12 bases, and 14 bases separated the two germline ends. CDR1 is MNHEY and CDR2 is SMNVEV in the germline V gene (reference sequence). This CDR3 has 11 amino acids. The CDR3 DNA sequence: TGTGCCAGTAGATATGGGGGCGAACTGTTTTTT. Amino acids: CASRYGGELFF.

The V gene is TRBV19, the J gene TRBJ1-5, with D perhaps matching TRBD1 (6 bases). V was trimmed by 9 bases and J by 5 bases, leaving 8 bases between them. The CDR3 is 11 amino acids. From germline, CDR1 is LNHDA and CDR2 SQIVND (reference sequence). CDR3 sequence (DNA): TGTGCCAGCAGGGGTGATCAGCCCCAGCATTTT. It codes for CASRGDQPQHF.

The rearrangement joins TRBV5-6 to TRBJ2-5, with 9 bases aligning to TRBD1. The CDR3 consists of 15 residues. The germline gives CDR1 SGHDT, CDR2 YYEEEE. J gave up 4 bases and V 1 base, and 5 bases lay outside the gene matches. In nucleotides, the CDR3 is TGTGCCAGCAGCTTGCTAATGGACAGGGGAGAGACCCAGTACTTC. Encoded protein: CASSLLMDRGETQYF.